The 12 T cell receptor beta chains below all came from one sample that was sequenced in a study of T cell repertoires in cytomegalovirus infection. These receptors have no identified antigens. Each CDR3 protein gets one entry after TCRdb re-called the reads with MiXCR. The sample shows about 310,000 distinct CDR3 sequences, roughly 25% of them seen only once. Sample: cultured PBMCs, taken from culture after CMV antigen stimulation. The receptor set was obtained from a human donor in good health (CMV status not recorded). Some clones in this sample may be carry-over from other donors' samples.

This clonotype was seen more than once but under ten times. The gene calls are TRBV7-2 and TRBJ2-3; 12 bases map to TRBD2. CDR1 and CDR2 (germline): SGHTA, FQGNSA. The V and J ends lost 2 bases and 2 bases, in that order; junction bases with no gene match: 11. This CDR3 is built from 19 residues. The chain's CDR3 is CASSLTASGRGFSTDTQYF. CDR3 bases: TGTGCCAGCAGCTTAACAGCTAGCGGGAGGGGGTTTTCCACAGATACGCAGTATTTT. Supplemented by reference TRBV7-2 and TRBJ2-3, the full variable domain reads GAGVSQSPSNKVTEKGKDVELRCDPISGHTALYWYRQSLGQGLEFLIYFQGNSAPDKSGLPSDRFSAERTGGSVSTLTIQRTQQEDSAVYLCASSLTASGRGFSTDTQYFGPGTRLTVL.

This clonotype was observed once. The chain couples TRBV4-3 to TRBJ2-2; D remains ambiguous. Trimming pared 5 bases from V and 3 bases from J, leaving 4 bases between. Germline lookup yields CDR1 LGHNA and CDR2 YSLEER. The CDR3 loop spans 12 amino acids. In nucleotides, the CDR3 is TGCGCCAGCAGCGTTCACACCGGGGAGCTGTTTTTT. Protein sequence: CASSVHTGELFF.

V gene TRBV6-2 or TRBV6-3 combines with J gene TRBJ2-3, with a weak D call TRBD2 (6 bases). Germline V lookup: CDR1 MNHEY, CDR2 SVGEGT. The CDR3 spans 15 residues. Deletions cut 5 bases from V and 0 bases from J, with 12 bases between. CDR3 coding DNA: TGTGCCAGCAGTCCCACGGGGGAGAGCACAGATACGCAGTATTTT. The encoded protein is CASSPTGESTDTQYF.

CDR3 DNA: TGTGCCAGCAGCCCGCCCCTAGGGTCGGGCTACACCTTC. Encoded protein: CASSPPLGSGYTF. This chain joins TRBV7-4 and TRBJ1-2, with D uncertain. Germline CDR1 and CDR2: SGHVT and SQSDAQ. The CDR3 loop spans 13 amino acids. The V end lost 5 bases, the J end lost 8 bases, and 15 bases lay between the germline ends.

The chain's CDR3 is CASSIAGSILSYNEQFF. The CDR3 region has the DNA TGTGCCAGCAGTATAGCGGGAAGTATCCTGTCCTACAATGAGCAGTTCTTC. The chain employs TRBV7-2 and TRBJ2-1; the match to TRBD2 covers 8 bases. CDR1 is SGHTA and CDR2 is FQGNSA in the germline V gene. V was clipped by 6 bases and J by 1 base; unmatched bases: 11. The CDR3 is 17 residues long.

This clonotype was counted ten times or more. The V call is TRBV7-2, the J call TRBJ2-7; tentative D call: TRBD1 (6 bases). Trimming removed 6 bases from V and 2 bases from J, with 17 bases in between. Germline-derived CDR1 and CDR2 are SGHTA and FQGNSA. This CDR3 is 15 amino acids long. Here the CDR3 DNA reads TGTGCCAGCAGGTTGAGGACAGTTTCCACCTACGAGCAGTACTTC. As protein: CASRLRTVSTYEQYF.

The chain links TRBV27 to TRBJ1-3, with D tentatively TRBD1 (5 bases). V was shortened by 2 bases and J by 0 bases, with 8 bases between the two germline ends. CDR1 is MNHEY, CDR2 SMNVEV, per germline (reference sequence). The CDR3 spans 15 residues. CDR3 amino acids: CASSLTGASGNTIYF. CDR3 coding DNA: TGTGCCAGCAGTTTAACAGGCGCCTCTGGAAACACCATATATTTT.

In this sample, this clonotype turned up a few times. The rearrangement uses TRBV27 and TRBJ2-1; D is perhaps TRBD2 (5 bases). This CDR3 spans 16 amino acids. The germline V and J ends were trimmed by 8 bases and 6 bases, with 23 bases remaining between them. Looked up from germline, CDR1 is MNHEY and CDR2 is SMNVEV (reference sequence). The CDR3 region has the DNA TGTGCCAGCCGTTCAACGGAGGTCCTAGTGGGCAATGAGCAGTTCTTC. Residues: CASRSTEVLVGNEQFF.

This clonotype was seen a few times. This sequence joins TRBV18 and TRBJ2-7; no reliable D call. CDR1 and CDR2 from the germline V gene are KGHSH and LQKENI. Between the trimmed V and J ends, which lost 2 bases and 0 bases, there was a span of 11 bases. The length of the CDR3 is 15 residues. The CDR3 loop reads CASSPVMDYSYEQYF. The CDR3 nucleotides read TGTGCCAGCTCACCAGTGATGGATTACTCCTACGAGCAGTACTTC.

CDR3 sequence (DNA): TGCGCCAGCAGCCAAGAGGGGACGGGGCCCCTCCACTTT. Its translation is CASSQEGTGPLHF. The rearrangement uses TRBV4-1 and TRBJ1-6; a weak D match, TRBD1 (5 bases). The length of the CDR3 is 13 residues. The germline V gene encodes CDR1 MGHRA and CDR2 YSYEKL. V lost 0 bases and J 13 bases, leaving 10 bases between the germline ends.

The chain couples TRBV24-1 to TRBJ2-1; tentatively, D is TRBD2 (6 bases). This CDR3 contains 13 residues. Germline V gene sequence: CDR1 KGHDR, CDR2 SFDVKD. V was clipped by 6 bases and J by 6 bases, with 11 bases between them. The CDR3 DNA reads TGTGCCACCAGTCAGTGGGAGGCCAATGAGCAGTTCTTC. This encodes CATSQWEANEQFF.

This clonotype was observed a handful of times. The rearrangement uses TRBV5-5 and TRBJ2-3, with 8 bases identical to TRBD2. Trimming took 0 bases from V and 2 from J; bases not matched to a gene: 5. Looked up from germline, CDR1 is SGHKS and CDR2 is YYEKEE (reference sequence). This CDR3 spans 16 amino acids. The CDR3: CASSLVVAGPTDTQYF. The CDR3 bases are TGTGCCAGCAGCTTGGTGGTAGCGGGGCCCACAGATACGCAGTATTTT.